The clone carrying this TCR beta chain was counted many times. The data belong to a study of T cells in Graves' hyperthyroidism and ophthalmopathy. Overall study context: Peripheral blood was collected at initial diagnosis, before any treatment.

RNA transcripts provided the source from which TCR beta CDR3 regions were amplified. RT-PCR in the first round (using the HTBI primer set) targeted the TCR CDR3. TCRdb fed the multiplex PCR reads into MiXCR, producing one record per CDR3 protein. The sample lists roughly 600,000 distinct CDR3 sequences, roughly 15% occurring once. CDR1 and CDR2 (germline): DFQATT, SNEGSKA (reference sequence). The V end was cut by 2 bases, the J end by 8 bases, with 27 bases between. The CDR3 spans 17 residues. This TCR was recovered from a woman aged 50 to 60 with Graves' ophthalmopathy. The sample was blood. The chain links TRBV20-1 to TRBJ1-2; perhaps TRBD1 as D (5 bases). The CDR3 bases are TGCAGTGCTAGATCAACATTAGGGGATCCCTTTTCTTCGGGCTACACCTTC. Protein: CSARSTLGDPFSSGYTF.